The entry below describes one TCR beta chain. Here immunoSEQ multiplex PCR was the method, and the copy in TCRdb shows in-frame clones only, minus some. The table lists 68,000 or so clones, around 90% of them singletons, with 3.1% in the top ten. The CDR3 covers 11 residues. Trimming removed 6 bases from V and 12 bases from J, with 15 bases in between. CDR1 MGHDK and CDR2 SYGVNS come from the germline V gene. The sample belongs to a study of cytomegalovirus exposure and HLA in healthy donors. V usage is TRBV25-1 and J usage is TRBJ2-7; D gene uncertain. The sequenced material came from PBMCs. This sequence originates from a man between 18 and 29 years old in good health and CMV-seronegative. In DNA form, the CDR3 reads TGTGCCAGCAGCTCGGTCTACCAGGCGTACTTC. Its protein product is CASSSVYQAYF.